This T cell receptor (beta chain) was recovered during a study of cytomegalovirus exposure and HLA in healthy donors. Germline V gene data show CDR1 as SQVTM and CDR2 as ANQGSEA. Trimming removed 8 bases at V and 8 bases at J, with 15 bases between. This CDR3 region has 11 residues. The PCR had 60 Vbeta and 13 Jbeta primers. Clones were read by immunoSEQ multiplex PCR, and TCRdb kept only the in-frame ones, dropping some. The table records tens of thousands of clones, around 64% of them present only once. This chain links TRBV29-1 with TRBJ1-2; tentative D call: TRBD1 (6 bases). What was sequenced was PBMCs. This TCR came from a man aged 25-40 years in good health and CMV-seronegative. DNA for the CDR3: TGCAGCCTGCCCGAGGGGGACGGCTACACCTTC. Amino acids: CSLPEGDGYTF.